This T cell receptor beta chain was sequenced in a study of human T cells and chemical hapten exposure. The CDR3 covers 16 residues. V was pared by 2 bases and J by 0 bases, with 11 bases between. CDR1 and CDR2 from the germline V gene are ENHRY and SYGVKD. Ten or more counts support this clonotype. Its antigen is not identified. Study-wide points: DPC sensitization produced no change in TCRs with frequency above 1 in 1000.

Whole blood that had not been fractionated was the source of extracted total RNA. Under the authors' procedure: Sample TCR counts, which ranged from 23,224 to 690,600, had a median of about 100,000. TCRdb re-derived calls from the 5' RACE reads in MiXCR, one entry per CDR3 protein. TCRdb's processing, not the study's, gives the V and J calls here. The sample lists about 140,000 distinct CDR3 sequences; 4.1% were seen once. V usage is TRBV10-3 and J usage is TRBJ2-1; no clear D gene. The clonotype was recovered from a female donor in good health. Written as DNA, the CDR3 is TGTGCCATCAGTGAGCGAGGTGATCTCTCCTACAATGAGCAGTTCTTC. Translated: CAISERGDLSYNEQFF.